The 20 T cell receptor beta chains below come from one sample, sequenced in a study of blood T cell repertoires in COVID-19. Method: immunoSEQ multiplex PCR; TCRdb's copy keeps in-frame clones and lacks some. The data show about 110,000 clones, about 90% seen once. The sample comprised peripheral blood. The receptors shown here come from a human donor in a cohort sampled during active COVID-19.

The chain is built from TRBV16 and TRBJ1-2, with a tentative D call TRBD1 (6 bases). The CDR3 has 18 amino acids. With 0 bases removed from V and 8 bases from J, the gap between germline ends came to 25 bases. The germline V gene has CDR1 KGHSY and CDR2 FQNENV. The CDR3 DNA sequence: TGTGCCAGCAGCCAATCGAGGAGCCTCCCCCAAACAGGGACCGGCTACACCTTC. Translation gives CASSQSRSLPQTGTGYTF.

The chain recombines TRBV27 with TRBJ2-1; the D gene is possibly TRBD2 (6 bases). The CDR3 consists of 14 residues. Germline loops: CDR1 MNHEY, CDR2 SMNVEV (reference sequence). Trimming pared 6 bases from V and 7 bases from J, leaving 16 bases between. The CDR3 bases are TGTGCCAGCAGCTTGTGGGGGGAGAGAAATGAGCAGTTCTTC. Protein sequence: CASSLWGERNEQFF.

The chain employs TRBV5-1 and TRBJ1-2, with D possibly TRBD1 on 5 matching bases. The CDR3 spans 15 residues. Germline V gene data show CDR1 as SGHRS and CDR2 as YFSETQ. Trimming took 4 bases from V and 7 from J, leaving 20 bases between them. As DNA, the CDR3 is TGCGCCAGCAGCCGGGCCAATGAGGGAGGGGTTGGCTACACCTTC. Translation gives CASSRANEGGVGYTF.

This clone showed up just once. V is TRBV12-3 or TRBV12-4 and J is TRBJ1-4; no clear D. The CDR3 totals 13 residues. The V and J ends lost 1 base and 8 bases respectively, with 8 bases between them. This chain's CDR3 is CASSLGGREKLFF. The CDR3 region has the DNA TGTGCCAGCAGTTTAGGTGGCAGGGAAAAACTGTTTTTT.

The chain is built from TRBV3-1 (or the pseudogene TRBV3-2) and TRBJ2-7, with 7 bases fitting TRBD2. V lost 2 bases, J lost 3 bases, and 7 bases stayed unmatched. This CDR3 spans 15 amino acids. The germline V gene encodes CDR1 LGHDT and CDR2 YNNKEL (reference sequence). Written as DNA, the CDR3 is TGTGCCAGCAGCCAAATCCCCTCGGGGGGCTACGAGCAGTACTTC. Translating gives CASSQIPSGGYEQYF.

The V call is TRBV6-2 or TRBV6-3, the J call TRBJ2-5; D might be TRBD2 (6 bases). Deletions cut 5 bases from V and 6 bases from J, with 16 bases between. The CDR3 runs to 14 residues. The germline gives CDR1 MNHEY, CDR2 SVGEGT. The CDR3 DNA reads as TGTGCCAGCAGTCGGGGGTTAGAAGTAAAGACCCAGTACTTC. Its translation: CASSRGLEVKTQYF.

This chain links TRBV30 with TRBJ1-1, with a weak D call TRBD1 (5 bases). The CDR3 consists of 18 residues. V was trimmed by 4 bases and J by 0 bases, leaving 24 bases between them. From germline, CDR1 is GTSNPN and CDR2 SVGIG (reference sequence). The CDR3 DNA reads TGTGCCTGGACCAAGGGAAAGTCAGGGCCGGTAATGAACACTGAAGCTTTCTTT. Amino acid sequence: CAWTKGKSGPVMNTEAFF.

The genes are TRBV7-3 and TRBJ2-5, with D possibly TRBD1 on 7 matching bases. Deletions cut 3 bases from V and 4 bases from J, with 15 bases between. This CDR3 is built from 15 residues. Germline CDR1 and CDR2: SGHTA and FQGTGA. The CDR3 loop is CASSFQGQGGETQYF. The CDR3 DNA reads TGTGCCAGCAGCTTTCAAGGGCAGGGGGGAGAGACCCAGTACTTC.

This chain joins TRBV11-2 and TRBJ1-6; D is unresolved. V lost 6 bases to trimming and J lost 9 bases, with 15 bases between them. The CDR3 is 14 amino acids. Germline CDR1 reads SGHAT; CDR2 reads FQNNGV. Here the CDR3 reads CASSPGRRVSPLHF. The DNA for the CDR3 is TGTGCCAGCAGTCCCGGGAGGAGAGTTTCACCCCTCCACTTT.

Here the CDR3 DNA reads TGTGCCAGCAGCCAAGGGGGACTAGCGGGGAAGCAAGAGACCCAGTACTTC. Protein: CASSQGGLAGKQETQYF. The V gene is TRBV3-1 (or the pseudogene TRBV3-2), the J gene TRBJ2-5; 13 bases agree with TRBD2. The CDR3 runs to 17 residues. V trimming: 1 base; J trimming: 2 bases; junction bases outside the gene matches: 4. Germline values: CDR1 LGHDT, CDR2 YNNKEL (reference sequence).

J is TRBJ2-7 and V is TRBV30; TRBD1 matches at 8 bases. CDR3 length: 13 amino acids. The V and J ends lost 3 bases and 3 bases, in that order; junction bases with no gene match: 4. The germline CDR1 and CDR2 sequences are GTSNPN and SVGIG (reference sequence). CDR3 DNA: TGTGCCTGGAGGGTAACAGGGGGCTACGAGCAGTACTTC. It translates to CAWRVTGGYEQYF.

The V and J genes are TRBV2 and TRBJ1-5; D is possibly TRBD1 (5 bases). The CDR3 extends over 16 amino acids. The germline V and J ends were trimmed by 2 bases and 4 bases, with 15 bases remaining between them. Per germline, CDR1 SNHLY and CDR2 FYNNEI. CDR3 DNA sequence: TGTGCCAGCAGTGAAAATGACAGCCAAGGGAATCAGCCCCAGCATTTT. This sequence encodes CASSENDSQGNQPQHF.

The rearrangement uses TRBV19 and TRBJ2-1, with 7 bases that match TRBD2. The J segment lost 7 bases and the V segment lost 6 bases, leaving 12 bases of the junction unmatched. This CDR3 comprises 15 residues. The germline gives CDR1 LNHDA, CDR2 SQIVND (reference sequence). The CDR3 loop is CASRQREGLRNEQFF. The CDR3 DNA follows: TGTGCCAGTAGACAGAGGGAGGGCCTGCGGAATGAGCAGTTCTTC.

This clone was observed a single time. The chain couples TRBV9 to TRBJ1-1, with 9 positions matching TRBD1. Germline CDR1 and CDR2: SGDLS and YYNGEE. The CDR3 consists of 13 residues. The junction had 3 bases not matched to a gene; V was cut back by 3 bases and J by 6 bases. The DNA for the CDR3 is TGTGCCAGCAGCGAAACAGGGGGCTCTGAAGCTTTCTTT. Translated, it gives CASSETGGSEAFF.

The chain recombines TRBV7-2 with TRBJ1-5, with D maybe TRBD1 (5 bases). Germline CDR1 and CDR2: SGHTA and FQGNSA. The CDR3 covers 18 residues. Between the trimmed V and J ends, which lost 2 bases and 2 bases, there was a span of 19 bases. The CDR3 spells CASSLIGMIGAGNQPQHF. The CDR3 bases are TGTGCCAGCAGCTTAATAGGGATGATAGGGGCAGGCAATCAGCCCCAGCATTTT. The full variable domain, rest sourced from reference TRBV7-2 and TRBJ1-5, is GAGVSQSPSNKVTEKGKDVELRCDPISGHTALYWYRQSLGQGLEFLIYFQGNSAPDKSGLPSDRFSAERTGGSVSTLTIQRTQQEDSAVYLCASSLIGMIGAGNQPQHFGDGTRLSIL.

The table lists this clone with a count of one. The V call is TRBV28, the J call TRBJ1-6; TRBD1 agrees at 7 bases. CDR1 and CDR2 (germline): MDHEN, SYDVKM. The CDR3 consists of 14 residues. The V and J ends lost 7 bases and 6 bases, in that order; junction bases with no gene match: 6. CDR3 sequence (DNA): TGTGCCAGCACCCTAGGGGGCCTTAATTCACCCCTCCACTTT. It is translated as CASTLGGLNSPLHF.

This sequence joins TRBV28 and TRBJ2-7, with TRBD1 matching 7 bases. The CDR3 is 13 amino acids. The germline V gene has CDR1 MDHEN and CDR2 SYDVKM. The V gene end was trimmed by 8 bases and the J gene end by 3 bases; junction bases not matched to a gene: 7. CDR3 in DNA: TGTGCCAGCGAAAGGGGGCCTAACTACGAGCAGTACTTC. Amino acids: CASERGPNYEQYF.

The CDR3 DNA follows: TGTGCCAGCAGAACGGACAGCCTGAACACTGAAGCTTTCTTT. Its protein product is CASRTDSLNTEAFF. The chain couples TRBV6-6 to TRBJ1-1; tentative D call: TRBD1 (6 bases). Germline V CDR1 and CDR2: MNHNY, SVGAGI (reference sequence). Between the trimmed V and J ends, which lost 6 bases and 0 bases, there was a span of 11 bases. This CDR3 region has 14 residues.

The chain uses TRBV6-2 or TRBV6-3 and TRBJ2-7, with TRBD2 matching 8 bases. Germline CDR1 is MNHEY and CDR2 is SVGEGT. V trimming: 4 bases; J trimming: 4 bases; junction bases outside the gene matches: 12. There are 16 residues in the CDR3. The CDR3 coding sequence is TGTGCCAGCAGTTCTACAAGGCTAGCGGGTCTTTACGAGCAGTACTTC. Amino acid sequence: CASSSTRLAGLYEQYF.

V and J are TRBV5-6 and TRBJ2-3; possibly TRBD1 for D (6 bases). CDR3 length equals 15 residues. V lost 0 bases, J lost 2 bases, and 10 bases lay in between. Germline assignment: CDR1 SGHDT and CDR2 YYEEEE. The CDR3 coding sequence is TGTGCCAGCAGCTTGGGCAGGGGTTACACAGATACGCAGTATTTT. Translation: CASSLGRGYTDTQYF.